Sequencing of this TCR beta chain was carried out in a study of cytomegalovirus exposure and HLA in healthy donors. PCR used 60 Vbeta primers and 13 Jbeta primers. Original processing methods: An analysis performed later counted about 80 million unique TCR beta chains (around 10 million of them shared). Assay used: immunoSEQ multiplex PCR; TCRdb lists only in-frame clones, some missing. V, J and clone size derive from that table, while D and trimming were established from the DNA sequence. The table lists roughly 140,000 clones, approximately 72% of them singletons. From germline, CDR1 is MNHNS and CDR2 SASEGT. The CDR3 runs 13 residues.

The chain uses TRBV6-1 and TRBJ1-5; 8 bases align to TRBD2. The DNA end is a closer match to TRBJ2-3, so the J assignment may be wrong. Sequenced input: PBMCs. The receptor comes from a man aged 40-50 years in good health and CMV-seronegative. CDR3 nucleotide sequence: TGTGCCATCGCCGGGGGGGGAGGGCAGCCCCAGTATTTT. Amino acid sequence: CAIAGGGGQPQYF.